This T cell receptor beta chain was obtained from a study of molecular identifiers for immune sequencing clone quantification. Note on this clonotype: A much larger clone sits a single nucleotide away, making a read error possible.

CDR1 MDHEN and CDR2 SYDVKM come from the germline V gene. This CDR3 spans 14 amino acids. The V gene lost 3 bases and the J gene lost 4 bases, with 9 bases spanning the gap. The authors built bulk TCR libraries by previously described methods with listed TCR primers. TCRdb re-called the PCR reads with MiXCR, one entry per CDR3 protein. The sample records over 600,000 distinct CDR3 sequences, about 20% being singletons. This chain joins TRBV28 and TRBJ2-2; tentative D call: TRBD2 (5 bases). The sequenced sample consisted of naive CD8+ T cells from blood, with Jurkat cell RNA spiked in. Subset defined: FACS-sorted CD8+CD4-CCR7+CD45RA+ naive T cells. This receptor was identified in a human donor in good health. Some libraries in this study had Jurkat cell RNA spiked in. CDR3 amino acids: CASSFIATTGELFF. Written as DNA, the CDR3 is TGTGCCAGCAGTTTCATAGCGACCACCGGGGAGCTGTTTTTT.